The 21 T cell receptor beta chains listed next were all sequenced from one sample in a study of long-term antiretroviral therapy in people with HIV. Researchers report immunoSEQ v3.0 was run at survey level. The protocol was immunoSEQ multiplex PCR, while the TCRdb copy is restricted to in-frame clones and leaves out a portion. The table includes 40,000 or so clones, around 82% detected once. This specimen was unsorted PBMCs, taken 0.3 years after starting antiretroviral therapy. All receptors derive from a young man with HIV.

The J gene is TRBJ2-5, the V gene TRBV6-4, with TRBD2 identical over 10 bases. The CDR3 totals 16 residues. Germline CDR1 and CDR2: MRHNA and SNTAGT. V was pared by 3 bases and J by 4 bases, with 8 bases of the junction left unmatched. The CDR3 DNA sequence: TGTGCCAGCAGTGAAGGTCTAGCGGGAGAGGGAGAGACCCAGTACTTC. It yields the protein CASSEGLAGEGETQYF.

The chain recombines TRBV5-4 with TRBJ2-1; weak D call: TRBD1 (5 bases). The CDR3 loop spans 16 amino acids. V gave up 4 bases and J gave up 0 bases, with 14 bases separating them. Germline CDR1 and CDR2: SGHNT and YYREEE (reference sequence). CDR3 DNA sequence: TGTGCCAGCAGCGGCCAGGACACCCGCTCCTACAATGAGCAGTTCTTC. Translation gives CASSGQDTRSYNEQFF. The variable domain in full, with the rest retrieved from reference TRBV5-4 and TRBJ2-1, is ETGVTQSPTHLIKTRGQQVTLRCSSQSGHNTVSWYQQALGQGPQFIFQYYREEENGRGNFPPRFSGLQFPNYSSELNVNALELDDSALYLCASSGQDTRSYNEQFFGPGTRLTVL.

The chain couples TRBV5-1 to TRBJ2-1; the D is unclear. The V and J ends lost 0 bases and 7 bases respectively, with 5 bases between them. The germline gives CDR1 SGHRS, CDR2 YFSETQ. This CDR3 comprises 12 residues. CDR3 coding DNA: TGCGCCAGCAGCTTGGGTGGGAATGAGCAGTTCTTC. It codes for CASSLGGNEQFF.

This clone was detected once. The chain carries TRBV10-3 and TRBJ1-2, with TRBD1 matching over 9 bases. V was pared by 10 bases and J by 2 bases, with 8 bases of the junction left unmatched. The CDR3 length is 14 residues. Germline V gives CDR1 ENHRY, CDR2 SYGVKD. The CDR3 loop is CATRGGTGNYGYTF. The DNA of the CDR3 is TGTGCCACCCGAGGGGGGACAGGGAACTATGGCTACACCTTC.

In regard to this clone: This CDR3 is also generated by other DNA sequences in the sample. The genes are TRBV27 and TRBJ1-4; D unclear. In germline, CDR1 is MNHEY, CDR2 SMNVEV (reference sequence). V lost 3 bases and J lost 7, with 12 bases in between. The CDR3 has 14 amino acids. CDR3 DNA sequence: TGTGCCAGCAGTTTGGGCGGAGGGAGTGAAAAACTGTTTTTT. It translates to CASSLGGGSEKLFF.

V and J are TRBV6-1 and TRBJ1-4; 7 nucleotides agree with TRBD1. Germline trimming cut 5 bases from V and 7 bases from J; bases unmatched to any gene: 10. Germline lookup yields CDR1 MNHNS and CDR2 SASEGT. There are 15 residues in the CDR3. The CDR3 DNA reads TGTGCCAGCAGTAAAGACAGGGTTAGGGGTGAAAAACTGTTTTTT. This codes for CASSKDRVRGEKLFF.

This clone was found once. The chain links TRBV18 to TRBJ2-3; 11 bases fit TRBD2. The germline CDR1 and CDR2 sequences are KGHSH and LQKENI. The CDR3 is made up of 16 amino acids. Trimming at V came to 1 base and at J to 2 bases, leaving 2 bases not matched to a gene. Here the CDR3 DNA reads TGTGCCAGCTCACCACTAGCGGGGGGGCCCACAGATACGCAGTATTTT. This encodes CASSPLAGGPTDTQYF.

The chain has TRBV5-4 and TRBJ2-2, with 12 bases aligning to TRBD2. Losses at the gene ends were 4 bases for V and 2 bases for J; bases not matched to a gene: 3. Per the germline V gene, CDR1 is SGHNT and CDR2 is YYREEE (reference sequence). The CDR3 is 16 residues long. This CDR3 reads CASSLGLAGNTGELFF. CDR3 bases: TGTGCCAGCAGCCTAGGACTAGCGGGAAACACCGGGGAGCTGTTTTTT.

This clone has a single count. The chain recombines TRBV27 with TRBJ2-7, with 8 bases aligning to TRBD2. CDR3 length: 15 amino acids. Trimming took 3 bases from V and 0 from J; bases not matched to a gene: 4. Germline CDR1 is MNHEY and CDR2 is SMNVEV (reference sequence). The CDR3 sequence: CASSFWRGASYEQYF. The DNA of the CDR3 is TGTGCCAGCAGTTTCTGGCGGGGGGCCTCCTACGAGCAGTACTTC.

J is TRBJ2-7 and V is TRBV15, with D possibly TRBD2 on 5 matching bases. Trimming left V 1 base short and J 5 bases short, with 15 bases between. Germline values: CDR1 LNHNV, CDR2 YYDKDF (reference sequence). The CDR3 spans 15 residues. The CDR3 sequence is CATSRAGSPGDEQYF. CDR3 coding DNA: TGTGCCACCAGCAGAGCTGGGTCACCCGGGGACGAGCAGTACTTC. Together with reference TRBV15 and TRBJ2-7, the CDR3 gives the full variable domain: DAMVIQNPRYQVTQFGKPVTLSCSQTLNHNVMYWYQQKSSQAPKLLFHYYDKDFNNEADTPDNFQSRRPNTSFCFLDIRSPGLGDTAMYLCATSRAGSPGDEQYFGPGTRLTVT.

The chain is built from TRBV4-3 and TRBJ2-2; TRBD2 matches at 8 bases. The germline V gene encodes CDR1 LGHNA and CDR2 YSLEER. With V trimmed by 2 bases and J by 2 bases, 13 bases remained unmatched. CDR3 size: 19 residues. The CDR3 DNA sequence: TGCGCCAGCAGCCAATACCGACCCCGCGGGGGGTTCAACACCGGGGAGCTGTTTTTT. Translated: CASSQYRPRGGFNTGELFF.

The CDR3 DNA is TGTGCCATCAGTGTAAAGGACAGCTCCTACGAGCAGTACTTC. Amino acids: CAISVKDSSYEQYF. The rearrangement uses TRBV10-3 and TRBJ2-7, with D possibly being TRBD1 (6 bases). The V end lost 4 bases, the J end lost 0 bases, and 10 bases lay between the germline ends. CDR3 length: 14 amino acids. Germline assignment: CDR1 ENHRY and CDR2 SYGVKD.

This clone has only one observation. This chain links TRBV11-1 with TRBJ2-7; 10 bases agree with TRBD1. The CDR3 is 15 amino acids. J gave up 3 bases and V 1 base, and 3 bases lay outside the gene matches. Germline loops: CDR1 SGHAT, CDR2 FQDESV (reference sequence). The CDR3 loop is CASSLGGQGDYEQYF. CDR3 in DNA: TGTGCCAGCAGCTTAGGCGGACAGGGGGACTACGAGCAGTACTTC.

The chain carries TRBV5-1 and TRBJ2-3; no firm D call. V shed 0 bases and J shed 1 base, with 9 bases lying between them. This CDR3 comprises 15 residues. The germline V gene encodes CDR1 SGHRS and CDR2 YFSETQ. The CDR3 DNA follows: TGCGCCAGCAGCTTGGCCAACGGGCGCACAGATACGCAGTATTTT. As protein: CASSLANGRTDTQYF.

This clone was counted between two and nine times. This chain uses TRBV19 with TRBJ1-6; D is possibly TRBD1 (6 bases). V shed 1 base and J shed 10 bases, with 14 bases lying between them. Germline values: CDR1 LNHDA, CDR2 SQIVND (reference sequence). The CDR3 runs to 15 residues. CDR3 sequence: CASSIGRGINSPLHF. The DNA of the CDR3 is TGTGCCAGTAGTATAGGGAGGGGGATCAACTCACCCCTCCACTTT.

The rearrangement joins TRBV7-3 to TRBJ2-1; 12 nucleotides align to TRBD2. The germline gives CDR1 SGHTA, CDR2 FQGTGA. The CDR3 has 17 residues. The V gene end was trimmed by 1 base and the J gene end by 5 bases; junction bases not matched to a gene: 6. The CDR3 region is CASSLRRLAGDHNEQFF. The CDR3 DNA reads as TGTGCCAGCAGCTTAAGGAGACTAGCGGGGGACCACAATGAGCAGTTCTTC. The full variable domain, with the rest looked up from reference TRBV7-3 and TRBJ2-1, is GAGVSQTPSNKVTEKGKYVELRCDPISGHTALYWYRQSLGQGPEFLIYFQGTGAADDSGLPNDRFFAVRPEGSVSTLKIQRTERGDSAVYLCASSLRRLAGDHNEQFFGPGTRLTVL.

The chain links TRBV4-2 to TRBJ2-4; a possible D gene is TRBD2 (6 bases). CDR3 length: 14 amino acids. Germline CDR1 LGHNA, CDR2 YNFKEQ. Between the trimmed V and J ends, which lost 1 base and 8 bases, there was a span of 12 bases. DNA for the CDR3: TGTGCCAGCAGCCAAGGGGGGGTCGAAGACATTCAGTACTTC. Encoded protein: CASSQGGVEDIQYF.

J is TRBJ1-5 and V is TRBV19; D is unclear. The CDR3 totals 14 residues. V lost 0 bases and J 4 bases, leaving 7 bases between the germline ends. Germline V gene data show CDR1 as LNHDA and CDR2 as SQIVND (reference sequence). The DNA for the CDR3 is TGTGCCAGTAGTATAGAGTCGTATAATCAGCCCCAGCATTTT. It codes for CASSIESYNQPQHF.

The chain combines TRBV7-2 with TRBJ2-7, with TRBD2 matching over 10 bases. The length of the CDR3 is 16 residues. Trimming removed 2 bases from V and 6 bases from J; junction bases left unmatched: 10. CDR1 and CDR2 (germline): SGHTA, FQGNSA. In DNA, the CDR3 is TGTGCCAGCAGCTTAAGGAGGACTAGCGGAGGGGGCGAGCAGTACTTC. It translates to CASSLRRTSGGGEQYF. The full variable domain, rest sourced from reference TRBV7-2 and TRBJ2-7, is GAGVSQSPSNKVTEKGKDVELRCDPISGHTALYWYRQSLGQGLEFLIYFQGNSAPDKSGLPSDRFSAERTGGSVSTLTIQRTQQEDSAVYLCASSLRRTSGGGEQYFGPGTRLTVT.

The CDR3 region has the DNA TGTGCCAGCAGGGGCGGGGTTGGTCAAGAGACCCAGTACTTC. Encoded protein: CASRGGVGQETQYF. V is TRBV2 and J is TRBJ2-5, with a tentative D call TRBD2 (6 bases). This CDR3 spans 14 amino acids. Germline V gene sequence: CDR1 SNHLY, CDR2 FYNNEI. Trimming cost V 6 bases and J 2 bases, with 13 bases left between them.

The J gene is TRBJ2-7, the V gene TRBV19, with 7 bases identical to TRBD2. Trimming cost V 5 bases and J 4 bases; bases outside gene matches: 8. This CDR3 has 14 amino acids. Germline values: CDR1 LNHDA, CDR2 SQIVND (reference sequence). The CDR3 protein is CASSSDAAGYEQYF. The CDR3, as DNA: TGTGCCAGTAGTTCCGACGCAGCGGGGTACGAGCAGTACTTC.